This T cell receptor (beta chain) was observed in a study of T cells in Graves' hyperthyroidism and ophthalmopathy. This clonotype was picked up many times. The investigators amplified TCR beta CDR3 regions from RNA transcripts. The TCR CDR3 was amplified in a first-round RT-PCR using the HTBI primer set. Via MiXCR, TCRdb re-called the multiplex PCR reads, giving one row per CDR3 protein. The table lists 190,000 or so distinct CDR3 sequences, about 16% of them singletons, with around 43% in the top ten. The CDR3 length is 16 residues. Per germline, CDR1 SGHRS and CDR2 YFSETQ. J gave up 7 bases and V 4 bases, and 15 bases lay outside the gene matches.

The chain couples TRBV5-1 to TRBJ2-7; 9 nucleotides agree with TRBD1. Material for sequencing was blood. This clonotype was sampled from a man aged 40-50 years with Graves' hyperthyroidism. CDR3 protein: CASSGGDRERLREQYF. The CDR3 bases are TGCGCCAGCAGCGGGGGGGACAGGGAACGACTCAGGGAGCAGTACTTC. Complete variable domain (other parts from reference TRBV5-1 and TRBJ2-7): KAGVTQTPRYLIKTRGQQVTLSCSPISGHRSVSWYQQTPGQGLQFLFEYFSETQRNKGNFPGRFSGRQFSNSRSEMNVSTLELGDSALYLCASSGGDRERLREQYFGPGTRLTVT.